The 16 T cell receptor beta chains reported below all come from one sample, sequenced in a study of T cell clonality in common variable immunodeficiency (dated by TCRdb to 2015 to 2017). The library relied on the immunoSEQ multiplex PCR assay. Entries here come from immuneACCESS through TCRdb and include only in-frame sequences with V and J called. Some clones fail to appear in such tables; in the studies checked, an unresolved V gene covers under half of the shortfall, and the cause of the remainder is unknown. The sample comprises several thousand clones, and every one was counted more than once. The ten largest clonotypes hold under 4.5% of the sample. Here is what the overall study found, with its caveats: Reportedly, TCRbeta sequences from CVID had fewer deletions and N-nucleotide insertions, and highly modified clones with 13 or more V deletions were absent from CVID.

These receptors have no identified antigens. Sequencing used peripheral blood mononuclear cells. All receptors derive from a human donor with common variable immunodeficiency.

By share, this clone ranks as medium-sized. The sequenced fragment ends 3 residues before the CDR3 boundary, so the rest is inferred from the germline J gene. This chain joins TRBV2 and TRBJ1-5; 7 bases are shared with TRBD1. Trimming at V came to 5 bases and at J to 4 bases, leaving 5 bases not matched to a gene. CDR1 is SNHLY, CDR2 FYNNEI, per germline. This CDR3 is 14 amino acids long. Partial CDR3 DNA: TGTGCCAGCAGTAAACAGGGGCGGAATCAGCCC. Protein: CASSKQGRNQP. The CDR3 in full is CASSKQGRNQPQHF. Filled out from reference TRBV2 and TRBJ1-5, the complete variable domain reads EPEVTQTPSHQVTQMGQEVILRCVPISNHLYFYWYRQILGQKVEFLVSFYNNEISEKSEIFDDQFSVERPDGSNFTLKIRSTKLEDSAMYFCASSKQGRNQPQHFGDGTRLSIL.

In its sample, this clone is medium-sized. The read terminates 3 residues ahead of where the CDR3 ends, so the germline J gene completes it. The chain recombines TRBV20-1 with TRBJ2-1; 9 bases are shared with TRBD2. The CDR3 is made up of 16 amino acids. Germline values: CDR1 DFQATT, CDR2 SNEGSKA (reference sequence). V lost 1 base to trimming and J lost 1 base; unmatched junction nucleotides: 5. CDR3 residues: CSARVGTSTSYNEQFF. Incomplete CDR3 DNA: TGCAGTGCTAGAGTGGGGACTAGCACTTCCTACAATGAG.

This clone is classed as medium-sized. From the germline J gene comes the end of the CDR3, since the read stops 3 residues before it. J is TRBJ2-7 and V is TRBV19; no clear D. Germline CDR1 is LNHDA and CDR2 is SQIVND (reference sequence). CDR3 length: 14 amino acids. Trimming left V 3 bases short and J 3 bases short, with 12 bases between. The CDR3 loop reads CASSISNSYYEQYF. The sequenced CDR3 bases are TGTGCCAGTAGTATTTCTAACTCGTACTACGAG.

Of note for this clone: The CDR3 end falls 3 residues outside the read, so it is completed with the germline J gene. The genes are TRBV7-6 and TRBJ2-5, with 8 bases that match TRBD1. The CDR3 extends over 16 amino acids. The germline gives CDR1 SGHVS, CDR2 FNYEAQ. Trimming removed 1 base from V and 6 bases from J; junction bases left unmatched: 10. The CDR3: CASSLVPQGAVQTQYF. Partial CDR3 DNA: TGTGCCAGCAGCTTAGTCCCCCAGGGGGCCGTACAGACC.

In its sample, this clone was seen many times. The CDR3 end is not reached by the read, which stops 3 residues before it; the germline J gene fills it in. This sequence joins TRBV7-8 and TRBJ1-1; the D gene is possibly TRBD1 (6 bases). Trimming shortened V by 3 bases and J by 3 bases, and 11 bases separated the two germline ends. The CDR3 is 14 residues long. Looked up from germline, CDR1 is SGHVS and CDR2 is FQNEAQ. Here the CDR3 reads CASSFTGRYTEAFF. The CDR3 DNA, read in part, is TGTGCCAGCAGCTTTACAGGGAGATACACTGAA.

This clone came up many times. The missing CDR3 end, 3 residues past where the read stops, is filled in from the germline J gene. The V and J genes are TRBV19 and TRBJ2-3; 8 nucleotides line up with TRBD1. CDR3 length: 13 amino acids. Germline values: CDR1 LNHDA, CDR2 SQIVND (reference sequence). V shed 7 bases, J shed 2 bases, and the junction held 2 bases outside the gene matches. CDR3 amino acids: CASKDRATDTQYF. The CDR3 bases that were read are TGTGCCAGTAAGGACAGGGCCACAGATACG. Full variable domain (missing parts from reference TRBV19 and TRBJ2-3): DGGITQSPKYLFRKEGQNVTLSCEQNLNHDAMYWYRQDPGQGLRLIYYSQIVNDFQKGDIAEGYSVSREKKESFPLTVTSAQKNPTAFYLCASKDRATDTQYFGPGTRLTVL.

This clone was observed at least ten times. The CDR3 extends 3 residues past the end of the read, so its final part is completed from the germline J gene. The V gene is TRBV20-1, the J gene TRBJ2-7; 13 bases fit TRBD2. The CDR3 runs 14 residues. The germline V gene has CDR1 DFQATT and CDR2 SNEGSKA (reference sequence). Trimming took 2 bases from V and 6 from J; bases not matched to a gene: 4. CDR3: CSARTSGRAGEQYF. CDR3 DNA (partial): TGCAGTGCTAGAACTAGCGGGAGGGCAGGCGAG.

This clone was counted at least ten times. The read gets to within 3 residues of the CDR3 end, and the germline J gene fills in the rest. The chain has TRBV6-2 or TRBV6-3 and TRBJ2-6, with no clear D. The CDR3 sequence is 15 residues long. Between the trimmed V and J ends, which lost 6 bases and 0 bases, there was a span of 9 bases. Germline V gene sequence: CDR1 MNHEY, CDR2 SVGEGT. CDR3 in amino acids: CASRQTDSGANVLTF. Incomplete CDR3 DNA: TGTGCCAGCAGACAAACAGACTCTGGGGCCAACGTC.

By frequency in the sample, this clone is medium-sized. The CDR3 bases that were read are TGTGCCAGCAGCGCCCCCGTGAGGGCAGAAAAA. Translation gives CASSAPVRAEK. The whole CDR3 sequence is CASSAPVRAEKLFF. The V gene is TRBV2, the J gene TRBJ1-4, with D hard to call. The read ends 3 residues before the CDR3 terminus; that terminus is restored from the germline J gene. Germline CDR1 reads SNHLY; CDR2 reads FYNNEI. V dropped 6 bases and J dropped 8 bases, with 16 bases sitting between them. The CDR3 spans 14 residues.

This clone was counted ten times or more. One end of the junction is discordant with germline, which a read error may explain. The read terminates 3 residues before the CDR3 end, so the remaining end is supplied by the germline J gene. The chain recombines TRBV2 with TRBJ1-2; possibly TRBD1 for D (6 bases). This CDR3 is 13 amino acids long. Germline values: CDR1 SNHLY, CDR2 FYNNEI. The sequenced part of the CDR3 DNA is TGTGCCAGCAGCGCCGACAGGTACTATAGC. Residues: CASSADRYYS. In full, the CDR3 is CASSADRYYSYTF.

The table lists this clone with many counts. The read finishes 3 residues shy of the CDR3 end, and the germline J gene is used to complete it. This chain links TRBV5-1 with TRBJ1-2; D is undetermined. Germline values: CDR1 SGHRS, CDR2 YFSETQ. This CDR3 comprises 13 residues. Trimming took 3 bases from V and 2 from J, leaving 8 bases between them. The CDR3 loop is CASSSGLNYGYTF. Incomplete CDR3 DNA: TGCGCCAGCAGCTCCGGACTGAACTATGGC.

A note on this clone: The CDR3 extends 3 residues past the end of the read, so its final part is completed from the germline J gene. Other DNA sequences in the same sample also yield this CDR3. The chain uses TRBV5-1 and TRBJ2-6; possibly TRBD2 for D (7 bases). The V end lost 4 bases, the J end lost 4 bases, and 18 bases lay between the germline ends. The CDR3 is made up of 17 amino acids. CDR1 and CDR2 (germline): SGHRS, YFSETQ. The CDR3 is CASSGEGGPSGANVLTF. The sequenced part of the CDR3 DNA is TGCGCCAGCAGCGGGGAGGGGGGGCCCTCGGGGGCCAACGTC.

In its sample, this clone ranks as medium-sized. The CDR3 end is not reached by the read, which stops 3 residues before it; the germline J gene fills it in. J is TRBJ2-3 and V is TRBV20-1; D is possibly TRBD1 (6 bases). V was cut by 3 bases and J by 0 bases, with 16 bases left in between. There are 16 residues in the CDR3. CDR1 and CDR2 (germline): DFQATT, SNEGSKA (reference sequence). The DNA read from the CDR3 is TGCAGTGCTAGCCAGAGGACAGTCTCTAGCACAGATACG. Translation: CSASQRTVSSTDT. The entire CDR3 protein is CSASQRTVSSTDTQYF.

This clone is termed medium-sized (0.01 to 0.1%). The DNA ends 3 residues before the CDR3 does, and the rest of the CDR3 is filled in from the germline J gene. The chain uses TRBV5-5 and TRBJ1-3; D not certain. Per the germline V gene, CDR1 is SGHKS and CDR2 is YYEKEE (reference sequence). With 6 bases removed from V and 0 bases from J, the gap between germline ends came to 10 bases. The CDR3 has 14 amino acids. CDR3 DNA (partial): TGTGCCAGCACCGCAACAGTCTCTGGAAACACC. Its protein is CASTATVSGNT. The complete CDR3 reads CASTATVSGNTIYF. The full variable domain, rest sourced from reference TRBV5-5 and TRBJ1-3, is DAGVTQSPTHLIKTRGQQVTLRCSPISGHKSVSWYQQVLGQGPQFIFQYYEKEERGRGNFPDRFSARQFPNYSSELNVNALLLGDSALYLCASTATVSGNTIYFGEGSWLTVV.

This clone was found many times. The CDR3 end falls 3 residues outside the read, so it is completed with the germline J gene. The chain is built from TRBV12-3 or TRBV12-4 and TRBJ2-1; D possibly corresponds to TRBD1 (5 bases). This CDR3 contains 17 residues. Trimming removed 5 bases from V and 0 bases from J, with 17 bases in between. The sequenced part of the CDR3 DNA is TGTGCCAGCAGTCCATGGGCAGGGCCAAGCTCCTACAATGAG. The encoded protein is CASSPWAGPSSYNE. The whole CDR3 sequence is CASSPWAGPSSYNEQFF.

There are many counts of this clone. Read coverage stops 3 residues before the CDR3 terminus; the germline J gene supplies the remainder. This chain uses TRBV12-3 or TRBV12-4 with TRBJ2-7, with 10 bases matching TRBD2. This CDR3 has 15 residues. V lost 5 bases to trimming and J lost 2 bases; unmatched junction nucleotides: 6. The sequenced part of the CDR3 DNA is TGTGCCAGCAGTATGCAGCGGGGGGGTCCCTACGAG. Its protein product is CASSMQRGGPYE. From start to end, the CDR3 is CASSMQRGGPYEQYF.